The entry below describes one T cell receptor beta chain. The entry originates in a study of blood T cell repertoires in COVID-19. Whole-study context: Sites across the United States, Italy and Spain contributed samples from acute and convalescent COVID-19. PBMCs, B-cell-depleted T cells, or T cells provided the cDNA or gDNA that made up the material.

This CDR3 has 14 amino acids. CDR1 is SGHAT, CDR2 FQNNGV, per germline. With 5 bases removed from V and 3 bases from J, the gap between germline ends came to 13 bases. Authors' analysis steps: It was from reference gene primer amplification that nucleated cell counts were estimated. Produced via immunoSEQ multiplex PCR; TCRdb's table is partial and in-frame only. Clone size and V and J calls were adopted from that table, with D and trimming inferred from the DNA. The profile covers about 260,000 clones, with 86% appearing a single time and about 8.7% taken by the ten largest. The receptor was isolated from a middle-aged man with active or convalescent COVID-19. The chain recombines TRBV11-2 with TRBJ2-5; D possibly corresponds to TRBD1 (6 bases). Specimen: peripheral blood. The CDR3 protein is CASSLRGWKETQYF. CDR3 coding DNA: TGTGCCAGCAGCCTCAGGGGATGGAAAGAGACCCAGTACTTC.